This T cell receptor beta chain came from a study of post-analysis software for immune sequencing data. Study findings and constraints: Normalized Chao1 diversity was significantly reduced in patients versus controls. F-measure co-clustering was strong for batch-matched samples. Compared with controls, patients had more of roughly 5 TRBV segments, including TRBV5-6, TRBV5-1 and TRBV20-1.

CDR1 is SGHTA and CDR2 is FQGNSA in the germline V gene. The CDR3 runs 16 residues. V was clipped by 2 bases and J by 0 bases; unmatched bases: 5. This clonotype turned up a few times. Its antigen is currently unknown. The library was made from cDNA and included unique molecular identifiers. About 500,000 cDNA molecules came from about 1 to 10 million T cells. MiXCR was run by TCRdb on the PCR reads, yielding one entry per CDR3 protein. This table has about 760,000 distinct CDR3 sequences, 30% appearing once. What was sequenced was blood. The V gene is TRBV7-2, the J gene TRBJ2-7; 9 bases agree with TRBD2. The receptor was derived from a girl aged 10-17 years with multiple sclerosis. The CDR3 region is CASSLRLAESSYEQYF. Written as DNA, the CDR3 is TGTGCCAGCAGCTTAAGACTAGCGGAAAGCTCCTACGAGCAGTACTTC.